The T cell receptor beta chain described here comes from a study of T cells after yellow fever vaccination. Study as a whole: In the case of low-cell-number fractions, SMART-Seq v4 Ultra Low Input was used for preparation.

Points on this clonotype: The antigen remains undetermined.

This CDR3 has 16 residues. V lost 5 bases and J lost 5; bases outside the gene matches: 12. From germline, CDR1 is SGHNT and CDR2 YYREEE (reference sequence). TCRdb fed the 5' RACE reads into MiXCR, producing one record per CDR3 protein. There are a few hundred thousand distinct CDR3 sequences in the sample; about 9.9% occur only once, and more than 15% lies in the top ten. Study conclusions and caveats: Faster peaking, at day 5 versus 15, marked a secondary response that was weaker.

This material consisted of PBMCs, taken on the day of the first yellow fever vaccination. The sequence derives from a man aged 18-30 years who received the YFV17D yellow fever vaccine. This chain links TRBV5-4 with TRBJ2-3, with 9 bases identical to TRBD2. This chain's CDR3 is CASSSPGGGARDTQYF. In DNA form, the CDR3 reads TGTGCCAGCAGTTCCCCGGGCGGGGGGGCCAGAGATACGCAGTATTTT. Filled out from reference TRBV5-4 and TRBJ2-3, the complete variable domain reads ETGVTQSPTHLIKTRGQQVTLRCSSQSGHNTVSWYQQALGQGPQFIFQYYREEENGRGNFPPRFSGLQFPNYSSELNVNALELDDSALYLCASSSPGGGARDTQYFGPGTRLTVL.